The rows below give T cell receptor beta chains drawn from one sample of a study of OX40 agonist ivuxolimab in advanced cancers. This table comes from immunoSEQ multiplex PCR, and its TCRdb copy is limited to in-frame clones, with some not included. The table lists 40,000 to 60,000 clones, roughly nine tenths of them singletons, with about 11% in the top ten. Specimen: CD4+ or CD8+ T cells sorted from blood, collected in a trial of the OX40 agonist ivuxolimab. These receptors all stem from an adult with an advanced solid tumor such as melanoma, head and neck, liver or kidney cancer. Both conserved end residues are part of each CDR3. Each record gives: D gene, V gene, J gene, clone size, CDR3 length, CDR3 DNA, CDR3 protein. D genes are given only for firm matches. Some rows mark clone size as missing; the rest say once, few, many or name a class of expanded clone.

d_call: TRBD2
v_call: TRBV19
j_call: TRBJ2-7
clone_size: -
cdr3_length: 16
cdr3_nt: TGTGCCAGTACTACTAGCGGGGGTGCTGAAACCTACGAGCAGTACTTC
cdr3_aa: CASTTSGGAETYEQYF

d_call: -
v_call: TRBV6-6
j_call: TRBJ1-5
clone_size: -
cdr3_length: 14
cdr3_nt: TGTGCCAGCTGGGGCCGAAGCAGAAATCAGCCCCAGCATTTT
cdr3_aa: CASWGRSRNQPQHF

d_call: -
v_call: TRBV7-2
j_call: TRBJ2-3
clone_size: -
cdr3_length: 15
cdr3_nt: TGTGCCAGCAGCTTGTGGTCAGGGGGCACAGATACGCAGTATTTT
cdr3_aa: CASSLWSGGTDTQYF

d_call: -
v_call: TRBV5-8
j_call: TRBJ1-2
clone_size: -
cdr3_length: 12
cdr3_nt: TGTGCCAGCAGCTTGGACGGGGATGGCTACACCTTC
cdr3_aa: CASSLDGDGYTF

d_call: -
v_call: TRBV14
j_call: TRBJ1-1
clone_size: -
cdr3_length: 14
cdr3_nt: TGTGCCAGCAGCCTTAGACTCACGAACACTGAAGCTTTCTTT
cdr3_aa: CASSLRLTNTEAFF

d_call: -
v_call: TRBV7-9
j_call: TRBJ1-2
clone_size: -
cdr3_length: 11
cdr3_nt: TGTGCCAGCACCAACGGCTATGGCTACACCTTC
cdr3_aa: CASTNGYGYTF

d_call: -
v_call: TRBV23-1
j_call: TRBJ2-1
clone_size: -
cdr3_length: 9
cdr3_nt: TGCGTAGGGGTCAATGAGCAGTTCTTC
cdr3_aa: CVGVNEQFF

d_call: -
v_call: TRBV19
j_call: TRBJ1-2
clone_size: -
cdr3_length: 14
cdr3_nt: TGTGCCAGTAGTATTGGACGGCGCCCTTATGGCTACACCTTC
cdr3_aa: CASSIGRRPYGYTF

d_call: -
v_call: TRBV4-2
j_call: TRBJ1-2
clone_size: -
cdr3_length: 12
cdr3_nt: TGTGCCAGCAGCTTAGACGGTGACGGCTACACCTTC
cdr3_aa: CASSLDGDGYTF

d_call: -
v_call: TRBV11-2
j_call: TRBJ2-3
clone_size: -
cdr3_length: 16
cdr3_nt: TGTGCCAGCAGCTTTTCCGGGGACCCATACACAGATACGCAGTATTTT
cdr3_aa: CASSFSGDPYTDTQYF

d_call: -
v_call: TRBV6-5
j_call: TRBJ1-5
clone_size: few
cdr3_length: 14
cdr3_nt: TGTGCCAGCAGTTATGGTCAGGGCGATCAGCCCCAGCATTTT
cdr3_aa: CASSYGQGDQPQHF

d_call: -
v_call: TRBV28
j_call: TRBJ1-5
clone_size: -
cdr3_length: 13
cdr3_nt: TGTGCCATCCAGGGACCCCGTTTTCAGCCCCAGCATTTT
cdr3_aa: CAIQGPRFQPQHF

d_call: -
v_call: TRBV29-1
j_call: TRBJ2-3
clone_size: -
cdr3_length: 13
cdr3_nt: TGCAGCGTTCGGCGGGACAGCACAGATACGCAGTATTTT
cdr3_aa: CSVRRDSTDTQYF

d_call: -
v_call: TRBV5-4
j_call: TRBJ2-5
clone_size: once
cdr3_length: 13
cdr3_nt: TGTGCCAGCAGCTTGGGACAGCAAGAGACCCAGTACTTC
cdr3_aa: CASSLGQQETQYF

d_call: TRBD2
v_call: TRBV28
j_call: TRBJ2-5
clone_size: -
cdr3_length: 15
cdr3_nt: TGTGCCAGCAGTTTAATAGCGGGGGGGAAAGAGACCCAGTACTTC
cdr3_aa: CASSLIAGGKETQYF

d_call: TRBD1
v_call: TRBV2
j_call: TRBJ1-2
clone_size: -
cdr3_length: 20
cdr3_nt: TGTGCCAGCAGTGAACGGGTTTGGGGACAGCTCAACCGAGGACGGGGCGGCTACACCTTC
cdr3_aa: CASSERVWGQLNRGRGGYTF

d_call: -
v_call: TRBV6-6
j_call: TRBJ1-2
clone_size: -
cdr3_length: 16
cdr3_nt: TGTGCCAGCAGTTACTCGATGGCAGGGGAAGGCTATGGCTACACCTTC
cdr3_aa: CASSYSMAGEGYGYTF

d_call: -
v_call: TRBV27
j_call: TRBJ2-5
clone_size: -
cdr3_length: 13
cdr3_nt: TGTGCCAGCAGTGCCCGGGGGAGGGAGACCCAGTACTTC
cdr3_aa: CASSARGRETQYF

d_call: TRBD1
v_call: TRBV19
j_call: TRBJ1-5
clone_size: -
cdr3_length: 14
cdr3_nt: TGTGCCAGTAGTTTAACCGGGACAGGGGAACCCCAGCATTTT
cdr3_aa: CASSLTGTGEPQHF

d_call: TRBD2
v_call: TRBV28
j_call: TRBJ2-7
clone_size: -
cdr3_length: 16
cdr3_nt: TGTGCCAGCACCGGGAGCGGGACCCCCAAGAAATACGAGCAGTACTTC
cdr3_aa: CASTGSGTPKKYEQYF

d_call: -
v_call: TRBV27
j_call: TRBJ1-1
clone_size: -
cdr3_length: 13
cdr3_nt: TGTGCCACCAAGCTGGGAGCGAACACTGAAGCTTTCTTT
cdr3_aa: CATKLGANTEAFF

d_call: -
v_call: TRBV7-2
j_call: TRBJ2-1
clone_size: -
cdr3_length: 14
cdr3_nt: TGTGCCAGCAGCCTACGGACCGACTTAGGTGAGCAGTTCTTC
cdr3_aa: CASSLRTDLGEQFF

d_call: -
v_call: TRBV28
j_call: TRBJ2-7
clone_size: once
cdr3_length: 12
cdr3_nt: TGTGCCAGCACCGAGGGAAGCTACGAGCAGTACTTC
cdr3_aa: CASTEGSYEQYF

d_call: -
v_call: TRBV7-8
j_call: TRBJ1-5
clone_size: -
cdr3_length: 14
cdr3_nt: TGTGCCAGCAGCACGGCGGGGTTCAATCAGCCCCAGCATTTT
cdr3_aa: CASSTAGFNQPQHF

d_call: -
v_call: TRBV10-3
j_call: TRBJ1-6
clone_size: -
cdr3_length: 13
cdr3_nt: TGTGCCATCAGTGAAACAGGGAATTCACCCCTCCACTTT
cdr3_aa: CAISETGNSPLHF

d_call: -
v_call: TRBV9
j_call: TRBJ2-1
clone_size: -
cdr3_length: 14
cdr3_nt: TGTGCCAGCAGCGTAGGTTCAGCCAACAATGAGCAGTTCTTC
cdr3_aa: CASSVGSANNEQFF

d_call: -
v_call: TRBV28
j_call: TRBJ1-2
clone_size: -
cdr3_length: 13
cdr3_nt: TGTGCCAGCAGTTTACCGGAGGTACATGGCTACACCTTC
cdr3_aa: CASSLPEVHGYTF

d_call: TRBD1
v_call: TRBV6-4
j_call: TRBJ2-4
clone_size: -
cdr3_length: 14
cdr3_nt: TGTGCCAGCAGTGACTCTTGGGACAGAAACATTCAGTACTTC
cdr3_aa: CASSDSWDRNIQYF

d_call: -
v_call: TRBV7-9
j_call: TRBJ2-3
clone_size: -
cdr3_length: 16
cdr3_nt: TGTGCCAGCAGCCCACGTTCGGGGGAGCTAACAGATACGCAGTATTTT
cdr3_aa: CASSPRSGELTDTQYF

d_call: TRBD2
v_call: TRBV6-5
j_call: TRBJ2-3
clone_size: -
cdr3_length: 15
cdr3_nt: TGTGCCAGCAGTTACTTCGGGCGGGGGGTAGATACGCAGTATTTT
cdr3_aa: CASSYFGRGVDTQYF

d_call: -
v_call: TRBV9
j_call: TRBJ2-5
clone_size: -
cdr3_length: 16
cdr3_nt: TGTGCCAGCAGCGTAGGGATCCGGGACCACCAAGAGACCCAGTACTTC
cdr3_aa: CASSVGIRDHQETQYF

d_call: -
v_call: TRBV5-6
j_call: TRBJ2-2
clone_size: once
cdr3_length: 16
cdr3_nt: TGTGCCAGCAGCTTGTTAGTCGACAGCTACACCGGGGAGCTGTTTTTT
cdr3_aa: CASSLLVDSYTGELFF

d_call: TRBD1
v_call: TRBV10-1
j_call: TRBJ1-1
clone_size: -
cdr3_length: 14
cdr3_nt: TGCGCCAGCAGTGAAAGACAGGGTAACACTGAAGCTTTCTTT
cdr3_aa: CASSERQGNTEAFF

d_call: -
v_call: TRBV6-6
j_call: TRBJ1-5
clone_size: few
cdr3_length: 12
cdr3_nt: TGTGCCAGCAGCCGGGGGGATCAGCCCCAGCATTTT
cdr3_aa: CASSRGDQPQHF

d_call: TRBD1
v_call: TRBV18
j_call: TRBJ1-4
clone_size: -
cdr3_length: 17
cdr3_nt: TGTGCCAGCTCACCGGGACAGGGTCTAGCGGGTAATGAAAAACTGTTTTTT
cdr3_aa: CASSPGQGLAGNEKLFF

d_call: TRBD1
v_call: TRBV6-6
j_call: TRBJ1-6
clone_size: -
cdr3_length: 13
cdr3_nt: TGTGCCAGCAGTTCAGGGGGAAATTCACCCCTCCACTTT
cdr3_aa: CASSSGGNSPLHF

d_call: -
v_call: TRBV30
j_call: TRBJ2-5
clone_size: -
cdr3_length: 13
cdr3_nt: TGTGCCTGGGGGGCCCCGTTGGGGGAGACCCAGTACTTC
cdr3_aa: CAWGAPLGETQYF

d_call: -
v_call: TRBV5-8
j_call: TRBJ1-1
clone_size: -
cdr3_length: 16
cdr3_nt: TGTGCCAGCAGCTTGATGTGGGGAATTAGTAGCACTGAAGCTTTCTTT
cdr3_aa: CASSLMWGISSTEAFF

d_call: -
v_call: TRBV5-1
j_call: TRBJ1-1
clone_size: -
cdr3_length: 14
cdr3_nt: TGCGCCAGCAGCTCCCAGGGGCAGGACACTGAAGCTTTCTTT
cdr3_aa: CASSSQGQDTEAFF

d_call: -
v_call: TRBV6-1
j_call: TRBJ2-5
clone_size: -
cdr3_length: 13
cdr3_nt: TGTGCCAGCAGTGATATCGGCACAGAGACCCAGTACTTC
cdr3_aa: CASSDIGTETQYF

d_call: -
v_call: TRBV5-1
j_call: TRBJ2-1
clone_size: -
cdr3_length: 15
cdr3_nt: TGCGCCAGCAGCTTGGATAGTCCCCTTATCAATGAGCAGTTCTTC
cdr3_aa: CASSLDSPLINEQFF

d_call: TRBD2
v_call: TRBV7-9
j_call: TRBJ2-3
clone_size: -
cdr3_length: 19
cdr3_nt: TGTGCCAGCAGCTCCCCGACTAGCGGGGGGGCGAGTGACACAGATACGCAGTATTTT
cdr3_aa: CASSSPTSGGASDTDTQYF

d_call: -
v_call: TRBV19
j_call: TRBJ1-1
clone_size: -
cdr3_length: 15
cdr3_nt: TGTGCCAGTAGTCCACAGGTAGCGTGGAGCACTGAAGCTTTCTTT
cdr3_aa: CASSPQVAWSTEAFF

d_call: TRBD1
v_call: TRBV9
j_call: TRBJ1-2
clone_size: -
cdr3_length: 16
cdr3_nt: TGTGCCAGCAGCGCCCCAAGGACAGGGGCCAACTATGGCTACACCTTC
cdr3_aa: CASSAPRTGANYGYTF

d_call: -
v_call: TRBV30
j_call: TRBJ2-3
clone_size: -
cdr3_length: 13
cdr3_nt: TGTGCCTGGAGGGACACCACCACAGATACGCAGTATTTT
cdr3_aa: CAWRDTTTDTQYF

d_call: -
v_call: TRBV30
j_call: TRBJ2-5
clone_size: -
cdr3_length: 14
cdr3_nt: TGTGCCTGGAGTGTAGGCGGGGCCCAAGAGACCCAGTACTTC
cdr3_aa: CAWSVGGAQETQYF

d_call: -
v_call: TRBV6-1
j_call: TRBJ1-2
clone_size: -
cdr3_length: 15
cdr3_nt: TGTGCCAGCAGGACCAATTCACAGGGAAACTATGGCTACACCTTC
cdr3_aa: CASRTNSQGNYGYTF

d_call: TRBD2
v_call: TRBV9
j_call: TRBJ2-1
clone_size: -
cdr3_length: 14
cdr3_nt: TGTGCCAGCAGCGTAGTCGGGGGGAACAATGAGCAGTTCTTC
cdr3_aa: CASSVVGGNNEQFF

d_call: -
v_call: TRBV6-5
j_call: TRBJ2-7
clone_size: -
cdr3_length: 14
cdr3_nt: TGTGCCAGCAGTTACTCATATGGGGACCGGGAGCAGTACTTC
cdr3_aa: CASSYSYGDREQYF

d_call: -
v_call: TRBV6-1
j_call: TRBJ1-1
clone_size: -
cdr3_length: 11
cdr3_nt: TGTGCCAGCGGACGAGCCCGTGAAGCTTTCTTT
cdr3_aa: CASGRAREAFF

d_call: -
v_call: TRBV28
j_call: TRBJ1-2
clone_size: -
cdr3_length: 16
cdr3_nt: TGTGCCAGCAGTTTATCACAGCCAGGCGGGGACTATGGCTACACCTTC
cdr3_aa: CASSLSQPGGDYGYTF